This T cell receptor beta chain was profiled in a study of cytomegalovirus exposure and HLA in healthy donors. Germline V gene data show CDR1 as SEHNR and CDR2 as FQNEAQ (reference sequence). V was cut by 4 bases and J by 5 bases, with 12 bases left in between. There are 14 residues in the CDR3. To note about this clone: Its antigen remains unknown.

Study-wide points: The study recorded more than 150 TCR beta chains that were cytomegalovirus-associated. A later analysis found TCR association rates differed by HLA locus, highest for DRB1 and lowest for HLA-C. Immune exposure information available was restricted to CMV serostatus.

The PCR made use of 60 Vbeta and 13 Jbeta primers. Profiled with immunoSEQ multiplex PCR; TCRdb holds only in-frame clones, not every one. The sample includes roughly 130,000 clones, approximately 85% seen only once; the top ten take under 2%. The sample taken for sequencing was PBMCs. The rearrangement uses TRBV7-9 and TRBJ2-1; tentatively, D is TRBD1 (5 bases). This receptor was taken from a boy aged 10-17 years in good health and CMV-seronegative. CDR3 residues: CASSSQGSNNEQFF. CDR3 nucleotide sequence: TGTGCCAGCAGCTCGCAGGGCTCAAACAATGAGCAGTTCTTC.